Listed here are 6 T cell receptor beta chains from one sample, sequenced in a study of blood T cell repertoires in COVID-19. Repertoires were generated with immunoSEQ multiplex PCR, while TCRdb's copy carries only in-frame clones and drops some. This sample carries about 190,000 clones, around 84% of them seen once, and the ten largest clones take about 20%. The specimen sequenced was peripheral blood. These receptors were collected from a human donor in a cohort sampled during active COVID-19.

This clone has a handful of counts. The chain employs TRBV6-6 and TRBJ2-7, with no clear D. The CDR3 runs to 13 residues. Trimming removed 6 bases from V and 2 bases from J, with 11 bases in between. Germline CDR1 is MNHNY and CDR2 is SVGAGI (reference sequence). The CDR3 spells CASSGGVAYEQYV. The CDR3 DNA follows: TGTGCCAGCAGCGGTGGTGTGGCCTACGAGCAGTACGTC.

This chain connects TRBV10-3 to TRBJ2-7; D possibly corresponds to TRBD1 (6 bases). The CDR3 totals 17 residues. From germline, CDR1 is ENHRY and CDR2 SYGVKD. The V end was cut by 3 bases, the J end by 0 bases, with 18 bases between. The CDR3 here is CAISDRLGGPASYEQYF. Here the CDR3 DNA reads TGTGCCATCAGTGACCGACTTGGGGGCCCAGCCTCCTACGAGCAGTACTTC.

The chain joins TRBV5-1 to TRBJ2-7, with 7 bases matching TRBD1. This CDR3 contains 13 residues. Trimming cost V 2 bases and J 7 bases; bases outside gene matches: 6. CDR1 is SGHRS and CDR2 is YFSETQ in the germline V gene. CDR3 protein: CASSFRQGREQYF. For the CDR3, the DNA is TGCGCCAGCAGCTTCCGACAGGGTAGGGAGCAGTACTTC.

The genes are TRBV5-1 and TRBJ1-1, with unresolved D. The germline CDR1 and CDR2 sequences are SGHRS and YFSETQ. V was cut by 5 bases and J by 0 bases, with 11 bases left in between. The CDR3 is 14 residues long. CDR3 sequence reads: CASSWSEVNTEAFF. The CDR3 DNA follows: TGCGCCAGCAGTTGGAGTGAGGTGAACACTGAAGCTTTCTTT.

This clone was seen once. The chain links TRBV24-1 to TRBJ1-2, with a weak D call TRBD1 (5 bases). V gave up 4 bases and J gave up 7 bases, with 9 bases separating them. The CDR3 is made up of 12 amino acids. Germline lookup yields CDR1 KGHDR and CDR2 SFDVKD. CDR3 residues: CATSDRAFGYTF. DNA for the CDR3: TGTGCCACCAGTGACAGGGCATTTGGCTACACCTTC.

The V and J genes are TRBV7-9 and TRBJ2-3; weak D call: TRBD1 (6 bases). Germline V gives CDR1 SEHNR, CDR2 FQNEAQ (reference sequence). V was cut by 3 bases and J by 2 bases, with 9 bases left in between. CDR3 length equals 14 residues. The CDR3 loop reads CASSFNRVTDTQYF. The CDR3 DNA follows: TGTGCCAGCAGCTTCAACAGGGTCACAGATACGCAGTATTTT. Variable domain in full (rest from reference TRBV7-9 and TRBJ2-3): DTGVSQNPRHKITKRGQNVTFRCDPISEHNRLYWYRQTLGQGPEFLTYFQNEAQLEKSRLLSDRFSAERPKGSFSTLEIQRTEQGDSAMYLCASSFNRVTDTQYFGPGTRLTVL.